This TCR beta chain came from a study of blood T cell repertoires in COVID-19. Study overall: Collection of acute and convalescent COVID-19 samples took place in the United States, Italy and Spain. Sources were T cells, B-cell-depleted T cells, or PBMCs; the material itself was cDNA or gDNA.

Per the original methods: Reference gene primers were amplified, and this amplification served to estimate nucleated cell counts. Using immunoSEQ multiplex PCR, the repertoire was profiled, and TCRdb retains in-frame clones only, with some absent. V and J calls and clone size follow that table, whereas D and trimming were derived from the DNA. This table holds 300,000 to 350,000 clones, around four fifths found once. The CDR3 spans 12 residues. The V end lost 9 bases, the J end lost 5 bases, and 10 bases lay between the germline ends. The germline V gene has CDR1 KGHDR and CDR2 SFDVKD. V usage is TRBV24-1 and J usage is TRBJ1-5, with no clear D. The clonotype was recovered from a man in his thirties or forties with active or convalescent COVID-19. The specimen sequenced was peripheral blood. CDR3 DNA sequence: TGTGCCACCGCCCAGAGCGATCAGCCCCAGCATTTT. Translating gives CATAQSDQPQHF.